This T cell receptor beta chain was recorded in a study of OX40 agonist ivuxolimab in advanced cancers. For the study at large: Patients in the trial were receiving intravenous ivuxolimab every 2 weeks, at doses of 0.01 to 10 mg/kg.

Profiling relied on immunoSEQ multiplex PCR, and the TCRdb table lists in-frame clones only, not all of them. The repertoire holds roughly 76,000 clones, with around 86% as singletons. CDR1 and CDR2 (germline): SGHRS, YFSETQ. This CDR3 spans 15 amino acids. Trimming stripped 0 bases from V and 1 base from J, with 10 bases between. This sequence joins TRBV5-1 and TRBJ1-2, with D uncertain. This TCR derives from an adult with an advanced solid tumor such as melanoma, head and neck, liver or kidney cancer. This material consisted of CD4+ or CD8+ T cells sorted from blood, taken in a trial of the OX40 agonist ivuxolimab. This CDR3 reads CASSLASRFNYGYTF. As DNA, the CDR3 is TGCGCCAGCAGCTTGGCTTCCAGATTTAACTATGGCTACACCTTC.